Below are 25 T cell receptor beta chains sequenced from a single sample in a study of T cell repertoires in cytomegalovirus infection (dated by TCRdb to the late 2010s). These receptors' antigens are unknown. This specimen's treatment or condition label, interpreted: in vitro stimulation with specific CMV peptide epitopes to enrich CMV-specific T cells. Sequencer: Illumina HiSeq 1500. TCRdb ran its own pipeline on the public reads, namely fastp trimming at Q25 and MiXCR clone calling, and kept in-frame beta chains. Merged by CDR3 protein, the rows form single entries marked with the most common genes and DNA. The sample table holds approximately 150,000 distinct CDR3 sequences, of which 20% to 25% were seen once. The leading ten clones occupy under 30% of the sample. The sequencing used CD8+ T cells from cultured PBMCs, collected from culture after CMV antigen stimulation. The receptors were sampled from a human donor in good health (CMV status not recorded). Some clones in this sample may be carry-over from other donors' samples.

V is TRBV4-1 and J is TRBJ2-3; a weak D match, TRBD2 (6 bases). Germline CDR1 is MGHRA and CDR2 is YSYEKL. The CDR3 runs 17 residues. V dropped 1 base and J dropped 0 bases, with 14 bases sitting between them. In nucleotides, the CDR3 is TGCGCCAGCAGCCAAGGGACTACGGAACCTAGCACAGATACGCAGTATTTT. It codes for CASSQGTTEPSTDTQYF.

This clonotype occurred a few times. J is TRBJ2-3 and V is TRBV6-6; D is uncertain. With 2 bases removed from V and 6 bases from J, the gap between germline ends came to 12 bases. Germline CDR1 reads MNHNY; CDR2 reads SVGAGI (reference sequence). CDR3 length equals 14 residues. The CDR3 reads CASSYVGSTDTQYF. In DNA, the CDR3 is TGTGCCAGCAGTTACGTCGGCAGTACTGATACGCAGTATTTT.

The CDR3 protein is CASSLHRPSGNTIYF. In DNA form, the CDR3 reads TGTGCCAGCAGCTTACACCGTCCCTCTGGAAACACCATATATTTT. V usage is TRBV7-8 and J usage is TRBJ1-3; D is unclear. The V gene's germline CDR1 is SGHVS and CDR2 FQNEAQ. Deletions cut 2 bases from V and 0 bases from J, with 8 bases between. The CDR3 runs to 15 residues.

The V call is TRBV2, the J call TRBJ2-7; D is tentatively TRBD1 or TRBD2 (6 bases each). V dropped 7 bases and J dropped 7 bases, with 14 bases sitting between them. There are 12 residues in the CDR3. Looked up from germline, CDR1 is SNHLY and CDR2 is FYNNEI. The CDR3 sequence: CASTKRGEEQYF. The CDR3 coding sequence is TGTGCCAGCACCAAAAGGGGGGAGGAGCAGTACTTC.

The V call is TRBV28, the J call TRBJ1-6; 9 positions agree with TRBD1. From germline, CDR1 is MDHEN and CDR2 SYDVKM. V lost 6 bases and J lost 4; bases outside the gene matches: 4. This CDR3 has 15 amino acids. CDR3 protein: CASSPGTGYNSPLHF. CDR3 nucleotides: TGTGCCAGCAGCCCAGGGACAGGGTATAATTCACCCCTCCACTTT. Based on the CDR3 plus reference TRBV28 and TRBJ1-6, the full variable domain is DVKVTQSSRYLVKRTGEKVFLECVQDMDHENMFWYRQDPGLGLRLIYFSYDVKMKEKGDIPEGYSVSREKKERFSLILESASTNQTSMYLCASSPGTGYNSPLHFGNGTRLTVT.

This sequence joins TRBV5-1 and TRBJ2-1; no clear D gene. Looked up from germline, CDR1 is SGHRS and CDR2 is YFSETQ. CDR3 length equals 16 residues. Trimming took off 0 bases at V and 3 bases at J, with 13 bases between the two ends. Written as DNA, the CDR3 is TGCGCCAGCAGCTTGGGTTCCCGGAATTTCTACAATGAGCAGTTCTTC. This translates into CASSLGSRNFYNEQFF.

There are a few counts of this clonotype. The J gene is TRBJ1-4, the V gene TRBV5-6, with a weak D call TRBD1 (6 bases). CDR3 length: 15 residues. Trimming took 0 bases from V and 11 from J, leaving 17 bases between them. Germline lookup yields CDR1 SGHDT and CDR2 YYEEEE. CDR3 sequence (DNA): TGTGCCAGCAGCTTGGGGCAAATGACAGGAGTCAAACTGTTTTTT. This translates into CASSLGQMTGVKLFF.

This clonotype has ten or more counts. This chain uses TRBV7-9 with TRBJ2-1, with 7 positions matching TRBD1. The CDR3 has 15 amino acids. V lost 4 bases and J lost 4; bases outside the gene matches: 7. Germline lookup yields CDR1 SEHNR and CDR2 FQNEAQ (reference sequence). CDR3 sequence reads: CASSSGGQEYNEQFF. The DNA for the CDR3 is TGTGCCAGCAGCTCCGGCGGACAGGAATACAATGAGCAGTTCTTC.

V usage is TRBV19 and J usage is TRBJ2-1, with D unresolved. Germline loops: CDR1 LNHDA, CDR2 SQIVND (reference sequence). The V end lost 2 bases, the J end lost 0 bases, and 11 bases lay between the germline ends. This CDR3 contains 16 residues. CDR3 in DNA: TGTGCCAGTAGTATAAAATTCCTTAGCTCCTACAATGAGCAGTTCTTC. Amino acid sequence: CASSIKFLSSYNEQFF.

The genes are TRBV7-9 and TRBJ2-1; TRBD2 is a possible D gene (6 bases). V shed 3 bases and J shed 5 bases, with 14 bases lying between them. Germline V gives CDR1 SEHNR, CDR2 FQNEAQ (reference sequence). The CDR3 totals 15 residues. In DNA, the CDR3 is TGTGCCAGCAGCTTGGTTGGAGGGGTTGACAATGAGCAGTTCTTC. Protein: CASSLVGGVDNEQFF.

This clonotype was counted a few times. Here the CDR3 DNA reads TGTGCCAGCAGCTATCGGTTGGGGGGCTACACATCAAACACTGAAGCTTTCTTT. It is translated as CASSYRLGGYTSNTEAFF. The V call is TRBV7-2, the J call TRBJ1-1; maybe TRBD1 (6 bases). There are 18 residues in the CDR3. Germline CDR1 and CDR2: SGHTA and FQGNSA. Trimming left V 4 bases short and J 2 bases short, with 23 bases between. The complete variable domain, with remaining parts taken from reference TRBV7-2 and TRBJ1-1, reads GAGVSQSPSNKVTEKGKDVELRCDPISGHTALYWYRQSLGQGLEFLIYFQGNSAPDKSGLPSDRFSAERTGGSVSTLTIQRTQQEDSAVYLCASSYRLGGYTSNTEAFFGQGTRLTVV.

This clonotype appeared once. V gene TRBV4-1 combines with J gene TRBJ2-7; the match to TRBD2 covers 7 bases. The trim removed 0 bases at V and 4 bases at J, leaving 6 bases unmatched. This CDR3 is 15 amino acids long. The germline V gene has CDR1 MGHRA and CDR2 YSYEKL. The CDR3 region has the DNA TGCGCCAGCAGCCAAGATCAAGGGGAGGGATACGAGCAGTACTTC. Its translation is CASSQDQGEGYEQYF.

The V gene is TRBV19, the J gene TRBJ2-5; maybe TRBD1 (6 bases). Per the germline V gene, CDR1 is LNHDA and CDR2 is SQIVND (reference sequence). The ends were cut back, 4 bases at V and 7 bases at J, with 22 bases in the middle. The CDR3 consists of 16 residues. The CDR3 sequence: CASSNYRAEPTGTQYF. The CDR3 DNA follows: TGTGCCAGTAGTAACTACAGGGCCGAACCTACCGGGACCCAGTACTTC.

The V call is TRBV7-3, the J call TRBJ2-7; 12 positions match TRBD2. This CDR3 region has 16 residues. The V gene's germline CDR1 is SGHTA and CDR2 FQGTGA. Unmatched junction bases numbered 5, after V lost 4 bases and J lost 1 base. The CDR3 DNA is TGTGCCAGCAGCTCCGGACTAGCGGGGCGTTCCTACGAGCAGTACTTC. Translated, it gives CASSSGLAGRSYEQYF.

The chain's CDR3 is CASSTTRQGYQPQHF. The CDR3 coding sequence is TGCGCCAGCAGTACGACCCGACAGGGATATCAGCCCCAGCATTTT. V is TRBV4-1 and J is TRBJ1-5, with 7 positions matching TRBD1. Germline loops: CDR1 MGHRA, CDR2 YSYEKL. The V segment lost 6 bases and the J segment 5 bases; nucleotides outside the gene matches: 10. The CDR3 consists of 15 residues.

This sequence joins TRBV7-9 and TRBJ2-1, with D maybe TRBD1 (6 bases). Germline loops: CDR1 SEHNR, CDR2 FQNEAQ (reference sequence). V shed 3 bases and J shed 5 bases, with 14 bases lying between them. The CDR3 has 15 amino acids. The chain's CDR3 is CASSLRTATHNEQFF. DNA of the CDR3: TGTGCCAGCAGCTTGAGGACAGCGACCCACAATGAGCAGTTCTTC.

This chain links TRBV19 with TRBJ2-7; TRBD2 matches at 12 bases. V shed 5 bases, J shed 2 bases, and the junction held 7 bases outside the gene matches. Looked up from germline, CDR1 is LNHDA and CDR2 is SQIVND (reference sequence). The CDR3 contains 16 residues. CDR3 sequence reads: CASSLPTSGGTYEQYF. For the CDR3, the DNA is TGTGCCAGTAGTTTACCGACTAGCGGGGGAACCTACGAGCAGTACTTC. The whole variable domain, remainder taken from reference TRBV19 and TRBJ2-7, is DGGITQSPKYLFRKEGQNVTLSCEQNLNHDAMYWYRQDPGQGLRLIYYSQIVNDFQKGDIAEGYSVSREKKESFPLTVTSAQKNPTAFYLCASSLPTSGGTYEQYFGPGTRLTVT.

A few counts support this clonotype. The V and J genes are TRBV12-3 or TRBV12-4 and TRBJ2-7, with D perhaps being TRBD1 or TRBD2 (5 bases each). This CDR3 has 12 amino acids. V gave up 4 bases and J gave up 5 bases, with 9 bases separating them. The CDR3 region has the DNA TGTGCCAGCAGTTATGGGGGTAACGAGCAGTACTTC. Protein: CASSYGGNEQYF.

This chain uses TRBV12-3 or TRBV12-4 with TRBJ1-4; 12 positions agree with TRBD1. V shed 3 bases and J 3 bases; nucleotides not matched to a gene: 5. CDR3 length: 17 residues. This CDR3 reads CASSLGDRGLANEKLFF. In nucleotides, the CDR3 is TGTGCCAGCAGTTTGGGGGACAGGGGGCTTGCTAATGAAAAACTGTTTTTT.

This clonotype was counted a few times. The rearrangement uses TRBV4-1 and TRBJ1-5; no firm D call. The germline V and J ends were trimmed by 4 bases and 2 bases, with 9 bases remaining between them. The CDR3 is 14 amino acids. Germline CDR1 MGHRA, CDR2 YSYEKL. CDR3 nucleotide sequence: TGCGCCAGCAGCCGGGAGGCTGGCAATCAGCCCCAGCATTTT. Protein product: CASSREAGNQPQHF.

This clonotype is a singleton in its sample. The rearrangement links TRBV6-6 to TRBJ2-2, with D uncertain. The CDR3 is 13 residues long. V lost 8 bases and J 3 bases, leaving 10 bases between the germline ends. The germline V gene encodes CDR1 MNHNY and CDR2 SVGAGI (reference sequence). CDR3 in amino acids: CASPRSHTGELFF. CDR3 nucleotide sequence: TGTGCCAGCCCTCGGAGTCACACCGGGGAGCTGTTTTTT.

This clonotype occurred a few times. V and J are TRBV5-1 and TRBJ2-1; D remains unclear. CDR1 SGHRS and CDR2 YFSETQ come from the germline V gene. V was shortened by 3 bases and J by 6 bases, with 16 bases between the two germline ends. CDR3 length: 15 residues. The CDR3 loop is CASSSDTLTGNEQFF. In nucleotides, the CDR3 is TGCGCCAGCAGCTCCGACACCCTTACGGGCAATGAGCAGTTCTTC.

This chain connects TRBV11-2 to TRBJ2-3, with D possibly called TRBD1 or TRBD2 (5 bases each). Trimming removed 5 bases from V and 0 bases from J, with 9 bases in between. This CDR3 spans 14 amino acids. Germline V gene data show CDR1 as SGHAT and CDR2 as FQNNGV. Here the CDR3 reads CASSLGVSTDTQYF. The CDR3 DNA sequence: TGTGCCAGCAGCCTGGGGGTAAGCACAGATACGCAGTATTTT.

A few counts support this clonotype. J is TRBJ2-2 and V is TRBV4-2, with no clear D. The CDR3 runs 16 residues. Germline values: CDR1 LGHNA, CDR2 YNFKEQ. V lost 0 bases and J lost 6, with 14 bases in between. The CDR3 region has the DNA TGTGCCAGCAGCCAAGATCCGTGGAACCCCCCCGGGGAGCTGTTTTTT. Translated: CASSQDPWNPPGELFF.

This clonotype was counted only a few times. CDR3 residues: CASSPLNYEQYF. For the CDR3, the DNA is TGTGCCAGCAGCCCCTTAAATTACGAGCAGTACTTC. V is TRBV7-9 and J is TRBJ2-7; D call uncertain. CDR1 SEHNR and CDR2 FQNEAQ come from the germline V gene (reference sequence). The CDR3 extends over 12 amino acids. Between the trimmed V and J ends, which lost 5 bases and 4 bases, there was a span of 9 bases. Looking up the rest from reference TRBV7-9 and TRBJ2-7 gives the full variable domain: DTGVSQNPRHKITKRGQNVTFRCDPISEHNRLYWYRQTLGQGPEFLTYFQNEAQLEKSRLLSDRFSAERPKGSFSTLEIQRTEQGDSAMYLCASSPLNYEQYFGPGTRLTVT.